Each of the 7 T cell receptor beta chains below was sequenced from the same sample in a study of T-cell memory formation after mild COVID-19. TCRdb re-derived calls from the 5' RACE reads in MiXCR, one entry per CDR3 protein. Of 450,000 to 650,000 distinct CDR3 sequences in the sample, about a fifth were seen once. Material: PBMCs or a T cell subset sorted from them (not recorded which). The receptors derive from an adult woman who had mild COVID-19 (a few samples of this study predate the infection). Cell type and time point are not known.

This sequence joins TRBV7-9 and TRBJ2-1; 11 bases are a match to TRBD2. With V trimmed by 3 bases and J by 8 bases, 6 bases remained unmatched. CDR3 length equals 15 residues. Germline values: CDR1 SEHNR, CDR2 FQNEAQ (reference sequence). The CDR3 DNA is TGTGCCAGCAGCTTCTCCGATAGCGGGAGGGATGAGCAGTTCTTC. Translated: CASSFSDSGRDEQFF.

V gene TRBV20-1 combines with J gene TRBJ2-1; 8 bases are a match to TRBD1. CDR1 is DFQATT and CDR2 is SNEGSKA in the germline V gene (reference sequence). The V gene end was trimmed by 1 base and the J gene end by 4 bases; junction bases not matched to a gene: 6. The CDR3 sequence is 15 residues long. The CDR3 spells CSARASGQGYNEQFF. The CDR3 nucleotides read TGCAGTGCTAGAGCTTCAGGACAGGGATACAATGAGCAGTTCTTC.

The V call is TRBV30, the J call TRBJ1-1; D call uncertain. CDR3 length: 11 residues. Per the germline V gene, CDR1 is GTSNPN and CDR2 is SVGIG (reference sequence). The ends were cut back, 2 bases at V and 9 bases at J, with 10 bases in the middle. The CDR3 bases are TGTGCCTGGAGTAAGAGCGGAAAAGCTTTCTTT. Translated, it gives CAWSKSGKAFF.

The genes are TRBV7-7 and TRBJ2-3; no clear D. The CDR3 has 13 residues. Trimming removed 2 bases from V and 6 bases from J, with 9 bases in between. CDR1 SSHAT and CDR2 FNYEAQ come from the germline V gene (reference sequence). The CDR3 loop is CASSLFIEDTQYF. CDR3 nucleotide sequence: TGTGCCAGCAGCTTATTTATCGAGGATACGCAGTATTTT.

This rearrangement joins TRBV12-3 or TRBV12-4 to TRBJ1-1, with TRBD1 matching over 7 bases. Unmatched junction bases numbered 13, after V lost 9 bases and J lost 6 bases. This CDR3 region has 14 residues. CDR3 amino acids: CASGDRALLAEAFF. As DNA, the CDR3 is TGTGCCAGTGGAGACAGGGCGTTGTTGGCTGAAGCTTTCTTT.

CDR3 residues: CSIEEGPPGQFF. In DNA, the CDR3 is TGCAGCATCGAGGAGGGACCTCCTGGGCAGTTCTTC. The rearrangement links TRBV29-1 to TRBJ2-1; weak D call: TRBD2 (6 bases). V was shortened by 8 bases and J by 12 bases, with 20 bases between the two germline ends. CDR3 length: 12 residues. Germline lookup yields CDR1 SQVTM and CDR2 ANQGSEA.

This clonotype has a handful of counts. This chain connects TRBV14 to TRBJ2-5; D ambiguous. Per the germline V gene, CDR1 is SGHDN and CDR2 is FVKESK. V was cut by 4 bases and J by 5 bases, with 14 bases left in between. The CDR3 covers 14 residues. The CDR3 nucleotides are TGTGCCAGCAGCCGGACCTCCTATGGGGAGACCCAGTACTTC. It yields the protein CASSRTSYGETQYF.